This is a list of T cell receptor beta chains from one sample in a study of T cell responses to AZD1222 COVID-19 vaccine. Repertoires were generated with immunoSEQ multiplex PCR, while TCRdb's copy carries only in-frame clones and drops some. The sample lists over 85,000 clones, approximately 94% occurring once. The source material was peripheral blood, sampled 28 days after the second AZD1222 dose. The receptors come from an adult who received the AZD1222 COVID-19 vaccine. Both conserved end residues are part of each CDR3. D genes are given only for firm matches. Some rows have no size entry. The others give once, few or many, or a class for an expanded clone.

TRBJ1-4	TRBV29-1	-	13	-	CSVLWPTNEKLFF	TGCAGCGTTCTGTGGCCGACTAATGAAAAACTGTTTTTT
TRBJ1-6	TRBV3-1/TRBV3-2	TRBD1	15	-	CASSQAGGENSPLHF	TGTGCCAGCAGCCAGGCAGGGGGTGAAAATTCACCCCTCCACTTT
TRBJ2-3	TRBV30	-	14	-	CAWTISISTDTQYF	TGTGCCTGGACCATCAGTATCTCGACAGATACGCAGTATTTT
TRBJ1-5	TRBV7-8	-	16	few	CASSLAGVHFNQPQHF	TGTGCCAGCAGCTTGGCAGGGGTTCATTTCAATCAGCCCCAGCATTTT
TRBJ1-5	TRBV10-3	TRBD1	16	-	CAIKGDREGSNQPQHF	TGTGCCATCAAAGGCGACAGGGAAGGTAGCAATCAGCCCCAGCATTTT
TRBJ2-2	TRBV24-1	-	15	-	CATSDPDRNTGELFF	TGTGCCACCAGTGACCCCGACCGGAACACCGGGGAGCTGTTTTTT
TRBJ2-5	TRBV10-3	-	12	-	CATQREQETQYF	TGTGCCACACAAAGGGAACAAGAGACCCAGTACTTC
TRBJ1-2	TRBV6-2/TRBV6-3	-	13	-	CASSYSGSNGYTF	TGTGCCAGCAGTTACTCAGGAAGTAATGGCTACACCTTC
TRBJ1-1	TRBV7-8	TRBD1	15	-	CASSSRQGRNTEAFF	TGTGCCAGCAGCTCACGACAGGGTAGGAACACTGAAGCTTTCTTT
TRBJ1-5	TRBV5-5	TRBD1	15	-	CASSLATGFNQPQHF	TGTGCCAGCAGCTTGGCGACAGGGTTCAATCAGCCCCAGCATTTT
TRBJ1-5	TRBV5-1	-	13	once	CASSYGDNQPQHF	TGCGCCAGCAGTTACGGGGACAATCAGCCCCAGCATTTT
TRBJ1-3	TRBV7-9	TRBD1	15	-	CANAQGSSSGNTIYF	TGTGCCAACGCACAGGGGTCGAGCTCTGGAAACACCATATATTTT
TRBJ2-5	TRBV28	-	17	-	CASSPPNEGWREETQYF	TGTGCCAGCAGTCCCCCGAACGAGGGATGGAGGGAAGAGACCCAGTACTTC
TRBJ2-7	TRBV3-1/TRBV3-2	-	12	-	CASSHGPYEQYF	TGTGCCAGCAGCCATGGGCCCTACGAGCAGTACTTC
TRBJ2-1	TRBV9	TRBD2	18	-	CASSGGELSGRPYNEQFF	TGTGCCAGCAGCGGTGGGGAGCTAAGCGGGAGACCCTACAATGAGCAGTTCTTC
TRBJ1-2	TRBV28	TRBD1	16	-	CASSINQGAVAYGYTF	TGTGCCAGCAGTATCAATCAGGGGGCTGTAGCCTATGGCTACACCTTC
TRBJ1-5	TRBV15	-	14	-	CATSRAGNGQPQHF	TGTGCCACCAGCAGAGCAGGGAATGGTCAGCCCCAGCATTTT
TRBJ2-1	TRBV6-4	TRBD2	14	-	CASSAGLANNEQFF	TGTGCCAGCAGTGCAGGACTAGCCAACAATGAGCAGTTCTTC
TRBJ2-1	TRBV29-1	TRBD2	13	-	CSVEDSGGDEQFF	TGCAGCGTTGAAGATAGCGGGGGAGATGAGCAGTTCTTC
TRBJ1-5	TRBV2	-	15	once	CASNPGHLGNQPQHF	TGTGCCAGCAATCCCGGACATCTTGGCAATCAGCCCCAGCATTTT
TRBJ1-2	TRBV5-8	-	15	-	CASSSWGAREGGYTF	TGTGCCAGCAGCTCGTGGGGGGCCCGCGAAGGGGGCTACACCTTC
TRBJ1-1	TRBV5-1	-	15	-	CASTTWGASNTEAFF	TGCGCCAGCACCACTTGGGGGGCCTCGAACACTGAAGCTTTCTTT
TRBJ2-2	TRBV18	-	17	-	CASSPGTGLQNTGELFF	TGTGCCAGCTCACCAGGAACGGGACTCCAGAACACCGGGGAGCTGTTTTTT
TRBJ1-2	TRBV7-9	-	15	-	CASSFSGVGNYGYTF	TGTGCCAGCAGCTTTTCAGGGGTGGGTAACTATGGCTACACCTTC
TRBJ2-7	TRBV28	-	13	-	CASSLRTTLRQYF	TGTGCCAGCAGTCTCCGGACTACCCTCAGGCAGTACTTC
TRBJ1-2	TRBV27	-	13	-	CASSARTPYGYTF	TGTGCCAGCAGTGCGAGGACCCCCTATGGCTACACCTTC
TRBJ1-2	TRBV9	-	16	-	CASSATTIGWNYGYTF	TGTGCCAGCAGCGCCACTACCATCGGATGGAACTATGGCTACACCTTC
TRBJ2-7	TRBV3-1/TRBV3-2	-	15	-	CASSRSSGGSGEQYF	TGTGCCAGCAGCCGATCTTCGGGTGGGAGTGGGGAGCAGTACTTC
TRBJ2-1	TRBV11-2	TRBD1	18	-	CASSLEPGQGRRHNEQFF	TGTGCCAGCAGCTTAGAACCCGGACAGGGAAGGCGCCACAATGAGCAGTTCTTC
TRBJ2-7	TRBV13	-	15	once	CASSLVGASSYEQYF	TGTGCCAGCAGCTTAGTCGGAGCTAGCTCCTACGAGCAGTACTTC
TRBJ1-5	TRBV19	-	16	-	CASNGLSTDYNQPQHF	TGTGCCAGTAACGGTTTATCGACAGACTACAATCAGCCCCAGCATTTT
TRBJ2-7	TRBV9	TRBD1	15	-	CASSVEGQGAYEQYF	TGTGCCAGCAGCGTAGAGGGACAGGGGGCGTACGAGCAGTACTTC
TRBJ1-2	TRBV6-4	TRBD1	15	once	CASSLPGQGFDGYTF	TGTGCCAGCAGTCTACCGGGACAGGGTTTTGATGGCTACACCTTC
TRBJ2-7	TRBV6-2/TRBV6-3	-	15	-	CASSSPTGNSYEQYF	TGTGCCAGCAGCAGTCCCACAGGGAACTCCTACGAGCAGTACTTC
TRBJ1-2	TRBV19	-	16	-	CASSMAEGDLNYGYTF	TGTGCCAGTAGTATGGCGGAAGGGGACTTAAACTATGGCTACACCTTC